One sample yielded the 13 T cell receptor beta chains listed below, sequenced in a study of T cell responses to AZD1222 COVID-19 vaccine. TCRdb's table, derived via immunoSEQ multiplex PCR, lists solely in-frame clones and lacks some. The sample includes about 97,000 clones, roughly 84% seen only once; the top ten take approximately 15%. The sequencing used peripheral blood, collected on day 0 of AZD1222 vaccination. These receptors originate from an adult in good health.

The V and J genes are TRBV7-9 and TRBJ2-1; 8 bases are a match to TRBD2. With V trimmed by 7 bases and J by 8 bases, 7 bases remained unmatched. Germline assignment: CDR1 SEHNR and CDR2 FQNEAQ (reference sequence). The CDR3 is 13 amino acids. In nucleotides, the CDR3 is TGTGCCAGCATAGCGGGAAGTAATGATGAGCAGTTCTTC. This gives the protein CASIAGSNDEQFF.

This chain connects TRBV27 to TRBJ2-7; D is undetermined. Germline V lookup: CDR1 MNHEY, CDR2 SMNVEV (reference sequence). V lost 6 bases, J lost 2 bases, and 17 bases lay in between. The CDR3 extends over 15 amino acids. CDR3 sequence (DNA): TGTGCCAGCAGCTCCAATACCAACTCCACCTACGAGCAGTACTTC. Translating gives CASSSNTNSTYEQYF.

A word on this clone: Germline is not matched at one junction end, which may reflect a read error. The chain links TRBV28 to TRBJ1-2, with D perhaps TRBD1 (6 bases). The germline V gene has CDR1 MDHEN and CDR2 SYDVKM. This CDR3 is built from 14 residues. CDR3 nucleotide sequence: TGTGCCAGCAGATTATCTGGGGGCGCTGGTGGCTACACCTTC. Translating it yields CASRLSGGAGGYTF.

CDR3 sequence: CASSLYSRNQPQHF. Here the CDR3 DNA reads TGCGCCAGCAGCTTATACAGTCGGAATCAGCCCCAGCATTTT. The rearrangement uses TRBV5-1 and TRBJ1-5; D unclear. Trimming removed 2 bases at V and 4 bases at J, with 10 bases between. The CDR3 sequence is 14 residues long. The germline gives CDR1 SGHRS, CDR2 YFSETQ.

The chain employs TRBV19 and TRBJ1-3; TRBD1 might be the D (5 bases). Trimming pared 8 bases from V and 2 bases from J, leaving 10 bases between. CDR1 and CDR2 (germline): LNHDA, SQIVND (reference sequence). This CDR3 region has 13 residues. In DNA form, the CDR3 reads TGTGCCAGTCGCAGGGAGGCTGGAAACACCATATATTTT. It is translated as CASRREAGNTIYF.

The V and J genes are TRBV11-3 and TRBJ2-1, with a possible D match to TRBD2 (6 bases). Trimming removed 8 bases at V and 0 bases at J, with 14 bases between. Germline CDR1 reads SGHNT; CDR2 reads YENEEA. This CDR3 comprises 15 residues. CDR3 loop: CASFYGGDSYNEQFF. CDR3 in DNA: TGTGCCAGCTTTTATGGCGGGGACTCCTACAATGAGCAGTTCTTC.

The rearrangement links TRBV5-1 to TRBJ2-3; tentatively, D is TRBD1 or TRBD2 (5 bases each). The ends were cut back, 5 bases at V and 4 bases at J, with 14 bases in the middle. The CDR3 totals 14 residues. The V gene's germline CDR1 is SGHRS and CDR2 YFSETQ. The CDR3 protein is CASSEGFLPDTQYF. The DNA of the CDR3 is TGCGCCAGCAGTGAGGGGTTTCTCCCAGATACGCAGTATTTT.

CDR3 coding DNA: TGTGCCAGCAGTGAAGCATTGGCAGACACTGGGGCCAACGTCCTGACTTTC. Protein product: CASSEALADTGANVLTF. The chain couples TRBV6-1 to TRBJ2-6; D gene ambiguous. V dropped 0 bases and J dropped 2 bases, with 11 bases sitting between them. Germline V gives CDR1 MNHNS, CDR2 SASEGT. The CDR3 length is 17 residues.

V is TRBV7-7 and J is TRBJ2-5; D not resolved. Trimming pared 3 bases from V and 2 bases from J, leaving 10 bases between. CDR3 length: 14 residues. CDR1 is SSHAT, CDR2 FNYEAQ, per germline (reference sequence). The CDR3 nucleotides are TGTGCCAGCAGCTTCTCCCTCGGGCAAGAGACCCAGTACTTC. It codes for CASSFSLGQETQYF. The complete variable domain, with remaining parts taken from reference TRBV7-7 and TRBJ2-5, reads GAGVSQSPRYKVTKRGQDVTLRCDPISSHATLYWYQQALGQGPEFLTYFNYEAQPDKSGLPSDRFSAERPEGSISTLTIQRTEQRDSAMYRCASSFSLGQETQYFGPGTRLLVL.

The chain recombines TRBV27 with TRBJ2-7, with D possibly being TRBD2 (6 bases). This CDR3 region has 18 residues. The V and J ends lost 3 bases and 0 bases respectively, with 21 bases between them. CDR1 is MNHEY, CDR2 SMNVEV, per germline (reference sequence). The CDR3 here is CASSLEGNTEYPSYEQYF. The CDR3 DNA is TGTGCCAGCAGTTTGGAGGGGAACACAGAATACCCCTCCTACGAGCAGTACTTC.

V and J are TRBV2 and TRBJ2-3, with 10 bases identical to TRBD1. CDR1 is SNHLY and CDR2 is FYNNEI in the germline V gene. V was pared by 6 bases and J by 1 base, with 4 bases of the junction left unmatched. This CDR3 contains 15 residues. The DNA of the CDR3 is TGTGCCAGCAGGACTGGGACAGGGGGCACAGATACGCAGTATTTT. It yields the protein CASRTGTGGTDTQYF.

V gene TRBV5-4 combines with J gene TRBJ1-3; D not resolved. V was shortened by 1 base and J by 3 bases, with 8 bases between the two germline ends. The CDR3 runs 14 residues. CDR1 is SGHNT, CDR2 YYREEE, per germline (reference sequence). The CDR3, as DNA: TGTGCCAGCAGCTTGCATTCACTTGGAAACACCATATATTTT. Translating it yields CASSLHSLGNTIYF.

The V call is TRBV28, the J call TRBJ1-4; D is ambiguous. Germline CDR1 and CDR2: MDHEN and SYDVKM. The V gene lost 3 bases and the J gene lost 2 bases, with 13 bases spanning the gap. The CDR3 covers 16 residues. DNA of the CDR3: TGTGCCAGCAGTTTTTTTTCCCTGCAGACTAATGAAAAACTGTTTTTT. It specifies CASSFFSLQTNEKLFF. The full variable domain, completed using reference TRBV28 and TRBJ1-4, is DVKVTQSSRYLVKRTGEKVFLECVQDMDHENMFWYRQDPGLGLRLIYFSYDVKMKEKGDIPEGYSVSREKKERFSLILESASTNQTSMYLCASSFFSLQTNEKLFFGSGTQLSVL.